This T cell receptor (beta chain) was documented in a study of identical twins. Germline V gives CDR1 DFQATT, CDR2 SNEGSKA (reference sequence). This CDR3 is built from 17 residues. The V and J ends lost 0 bases and 7 bases, in that order; junction bases with no gene match: 13. TCRdb itself ran the 5' RACE reads through MiXCR, one entry per CDR3 protein. Among roughly 700,000 distinct CDR3 sequences, about 9.4% were seen once, and the ten largest hold 0.8% to 1%. This clonotype was detected only a few times. These sequences were also reported in another study, on yellow fever vaccine responses in identical twins.

This sequence originates from a young woman in good health. The V and J genes are TRBV20-1 and TRBJ2-2; 8 bases are a match to TRBD1. Sample: PBMCs. The CDR3 spells CSARDLMAGGIVGELFF. The CDR3 DNA reads TGCAGTGCTAGAGATCTCATGGCAGGGGGCATCGTCGGGGAGCTGTTTTTT.